This TCR beta chain was profiled in a study of shared clonotypes between healthy human individuals (dated by TCRdb to the early 2020s). Notes on the research overall: The cohort comprised two women and a few men aged 18 to 49 years. For each donor, three plates each were used for CD4 naive and CD4 memory, two plates were used for CD8 naive, and one plate was used for CD8 memory. Blood TCR repertoires of a handful of healthy adults were deeply sequenced to estimate repertoire size and the extent of clonotype sharing between individuals. Each donor's leukapheresis produced roughly between roughly 0.85 and 10 billion PBMCs. Different laboratories and diverse techniques were used to prepare libraries and sequence TCR repertoires, to increase sequencing depth and limit assay-specific biases. Results the study describes overall, beyond this receptor: When a few donors were compared, the shared fraction of clonotypes was about 5% for naive CD4, around 3.6% for naive CD8, roughly 2.3% for memory CD4, and 0.35% to 0.4% for memory CD8. Higher generation probabilities were observed for clonotypes shared by all four sorted-subset donors than for non-shared clonotypes. Naive subsets generally had larger estimated clonotype richness than memory subsets did. Because the study included only a small number of donors, the genetic and exposure-history diversity represented was limited. Sampling was restricted to blood, and TCR repertoires in tissue are likely to differ from TCR repertoires in blood. Even with the large sequencing depth, rarefaction of the sorted-subset datasets indicated that sequencing was incomplete. Pairwise subsampling led to the expectation that sequencing depth would affect the degree of clonotype sharing among donors.

The donors were healthy, HIV-negative adults who had no recently reported acute infections or vaccinations. Only Caucasian adults living in Nashville, Tennessee, USA were represented among the donors. Magnetic negative selection was used to enrich CD4+ T cells, after which naive cells were positively selected on CD45RA and the negative fraction became the memory subset. Blood was obtained by leukapheresis, after which PBMCs were separated by Ficoll-Histopaque density gradient centrifugation and cryopreserved in liquid nitrogen vapor phase. Purity and quantity of every magnetically sorted T cell population were checked by analytical flow cytometry. Genomic DNA was isolated from every sorted fraction and measured by UV absorbance on a Nanodrop 2000c. Using the deep immunoSEQ assay, multiplex PCR amplified TCR CDR3 regions from genomic DNA. Extracted genomic DNA from each cell subset was distributed evenly across all wells of several immunoSEQ 96-well plates, and each plate was treated as a replicate. For sorted subsets, around 200 ng genomic DNA, equal to 25,000 to 35,000 T cell genomes, was loaded into each replicate PCR. Purified libraries were measured with a Qubit 3.0 fluorometer, size-checked on a Bioanalyzer 2100, and measured again with the KAPA Library Quantification kit. A separate single-read 150-cycle Illumina NextSeq 550 flow cell was used to sequence each immunoSEQ 96-well plate. The study's processing was this. The immunoSEQ output contained only junctional sequences without quality scores, so filtering could not match that applied to full-length reads. To assign V/J genes and CDR3, sequences were annotated against IMGT germline references using PyIR, a Python wrapper for IgBLAST v1.9. Reads with weak V/J assignments (E-value above 1e-6), missing CDR3, stop codons, out-of-frame junctions, or ambiguous translated residues were removed. V3J clonotypes were defined as sequences sharing an identical inferred V gene, J gene, and CDR3 amino acid sequence. The percentage overlap between two repertoires was calculated by dividing the number of shared unique clonotypes by the size of the smaller repertoire. Repertoire richness was assessed with RTK rarefaction, the Chao1 estimator, and Recon v2.1 estimates of unobserved clonotypes. For all TCRbeta clonotypes obtained by the gDNA method from a few donors, generation probabilities were computed with OLGA. Entries here come from immuneACCESS through TCRdb and include only in-frame sequences with V and J called. Some clones fail to appear in such tables; in the studies checked, an unresolved V gene covers under half of the shortfall, and the cause of the remainder is unknown. V and J calls and clone size are given by that table; D and trimming were obtained from the DNA. This sample is represented by about 2.3 million clones; 93% of them were singletons. Jointly, the top ten make up 0.39% of the sample.

For CDR1 and CDR2, the germline V gene lists SGHAT and FQNNGV. The CDR3 runs 15 amino acids, cysteine and phenylalanine included. The sequence is cut down to CDR3 DNA, 45 bases in frame from base 1. V drops 1 base and J drops 1 base, leaving 8 bases in between. A remark on this clone: Its antigen target is currently unknown. The record has no base qualities; no much larger clone is one base away.

The source is a young man in good health. Some clones in this sample may be carry-over from other donors' samples. The chain uses TRBV11-2 and TRBJ2-1; the D gene lacks a confident call. Sequenced sample: naive CD4+ T cells from PBMCs. The cell subset or site tag for this specimen amounts to: CD45RA+ positively selected. The DNA sequence is given as TGTGCCAGCAGCTTAGTTTTCTGGTCCTACAATGAGCAGTTCTTC. Its protein product is CASSLVFWSYNEQFF.